The rows below give T cell receptor beta chains drawn from one sample of a study of cytomegalovirus exposure and HLA in healthy donors. Method: immunoSEQ multiplex PCR; TCRdb's copy keeps in-frame clones and lacks some. Here the sample spans 90,000 to 100,000 clones, around 73% being singletons. Material: PBMCs. These receptor sequences come from a woman between 40 and 50 years old in good health and CMV-seronegative. Each CDR3 is given with its conserved first and last residue. Each record gives: CDR3 protein, CDR3 DNA, J gene, D gene, V gene, CDR3 length, clone size. A D gene is named only where the DNA matches it firmly. Part of the rows lack a size; the others show once, few, many or a class for expanded clones.

CASSPGAGGEQFF TGTGCCAGCTCACCGGGAGCGGGCGGTGAGCAGTTCTTC TRBJ2-1 NA TRBV18 13 NA
CASSGQVETQYF TGTGCCAGCAGTGGGCAGGTCGAGACCCAGTACTTC TRBJ2-5 NA TRBV2 12 NA
CASSPTGDIQYF TGTGCCAGCAGCCCTACGGGGGACATTCAGTACTTC TRBJ2-4 NA TRBV9 12 NA
CASSLRGSTEAFF TGTGCCAGCAGTTTAAGGGGGTCCACTGAAGCTTTCTTT TRBJ1-1 NA TRBV27 13 NA
CSATTGTYEQYF TGCAGCGCCACGACAGGGACCTACGAGCAGTACTTC TRBJ2-7 TRBD1 TRBV29-1 12 NA
CASSEVYTDTQYF TGTGCCAGCAGTGAAGTGTACACAGATACGCAGTATTTT TRBJ2-3 NA TRBV6-1 13 NA
CASSQDTSLVPNEQFF TGTGCCAGCAGCCAAGATACTAGTTTGGTCCCTAATGAGCAGTTCTTC TRBJ2-1 NA TRBV4-2 16 NA
CASSLSGGVPNIQYF TGCGCCAGCAGCCTTTCTGGAGGGGTCCCAAACATTCAGTACTTC TRBJ2-4 NA TRBV4-1 15 NA
CASSLGGQFSNYGYTF TGTGCCAGCAGTCTAGGTGGACAGTTTTCTAACTATGGCTACACCTTC TRBJ1-2 NA TRBV28 16 NA
CASSDSAGGAGNEQFF TGTGCCAGCAGTGACTCGGCGGGGGGCGCGGGGAATGAGCAGTTCTTC TRBJ2-1 TRBD2 TRBV6-4 16 NA
CASSLRDEKLFF TGTGCCAGCAGCTTGAGAGATGAAAAACTGTTTTTT TRBJ1-4 NA TRBV5-4 12 NA
CASSFHLAELTYEQYF TGTGCCAGCAGTTTTCATCTAGCGGAACTAACCTACGAGCAGTACTTC TRBJ2-7 TRBD2 TRBV28 16 few
CASSPAGTGAREQYF TGTGCCAGTAGCCCTGCCGGGACAGGGGCCCGCGAGCAGTACTTC TRBJ2-7 TRBD1 TRBV19 15 NA
CASSWQASGRTYQETQYF TGTGCCAGCAGCTGGCAGGCTAGCGGGAGGACATACCAAGAGACCCAGTACTTC TRBJ2-5 TRBD2 TRBV7-2 18 NA
CASSLPRQADSGANVLTF TGCGCCAGCAGCTTGCCCAGACAGGCTGACTCTGGGGCCAACGTCCTGACTTTC TRBJ2-6 NA TRBV5-1 18 once
CASSVDLRGGAGANVLTF TGTGCCAGCAGCGTAGATTTGCGGGGAGGCGCTGGGGCCAACGTCCTGACTTTC TRBJ2-6 NA TRBV9 18 once
CASSFGLFEAFF TGTGCCAGCAGTTTCGGTTTGTTTGAAGCTTTCTTT TRBJ1-1 NA TRBV28 12 NA
CASSAPGASSYEQYF TGCGCCAGCAGTGCCCCAGGGGCGAGCTCCTACGAGCAGTACTTC TRBJ2-7 NA TRBV10-1 15 NA
CASSADSSAAYEQYF TGTGCCAGCAGCGCTGACTCCAGCGCCGCCTACGAGCAGTACTTC TRBJ2-7 NA TRBV6-4 15 few
CASSLEQGASYEQYF TGTGCCAGCAGCTTAGAACAGGGGGCCTCCTACGAGCAGTACTTC TRBJ2-7 TRBD1 TRBV11-1 15 NA